This passage covers 19 T cell receptor beta chains from one sample sequenced in a study of OX40 agonist ivuxolimab in advanced cancers. Method: immunoSEQ multiplex PCR; TCRdb's copy keeps in-frame clones and lacks some. The sample lists about 45,000 clones; around 90% were seen once. The material was CD4+ or CD8+ T cells sorted from blood, obtained in a trial of the OX40 agonist ivuxolimab. Receptors were obtained from an adult with an advanced solid tumor such as melanoma, head and neck, liver or kidney cancer.

This clone was detected a few times. This chain joins TRBV2 and TRBJ1-2; 10 bases map to TRBD1. V lost 1 base and J lost 8; bases outside the gene matches: 7. Germline loops: CDR1 SNHLY, CDR2 FYNNEI. The CDR3 length is 15 residues. The CDR3 nucleotides are TGTGCCAGCAGTGAAGGGAGCGGGACAGGGGAGGGCTACACCTTC. It codes for CASSEGSGTGEGYTF.

The chain couples TRBV6-5 to TRBJ1-1; no clear D. This CDR3 is 12 amino acids long. The germline CDR1 and CDR2 sequences are MNHEY and SVGAGI. V shed 2 bases and J shed 7 bases, with 8 bases lying between them. CDR3 sequence: CASSYPTGEAFF. Here the CDR3 DNA reads TGTGCCAGCAGTTACCCGACGGGTGAAGCTTTCTTT.

This clone was found a few times. The chain joins TRBV5-1 to TRBJ2-5; D may be TRBD2 (7 bases). Germline lookup yields CDR1 SGHRS and CDR2 YFSETQ. There are 14 residues in the CDR3. V was shortened by 4 bases and J by 6 bases, with 16 bases between the two germline ends. The DNA of the CDR3 is TGCGCCAGCAGCCCGGAGGGGGGGCTGAAGACCCAGTACTTC. This translates into CASSPEGGLKTQYF.

The V call is TRBV11-2, the J call TRBJ2-3, with 11 bases lining up with TRBD2. CDR1 SGHAT and CDR2 FQNNGV come from the germline V gene. The CDR3 length is 17 residues. With 4 bases clipped from V and 3 bases from J, the junction kept 9 bases outside the gene matches. The CDR3 nucleotides are TGTGCCAGCAGCTCACTCACTAGCGGGAGTGGGACAGATACGCAGTATTTT. It translates to CASSSLTSGSGTDTQYF.

The chain links TRBV5-1 to TRBJ2-5; D tentatively reads TRBD1 or TRBD2 (5 bases each). The CDR3 is 15 amino acids. The germline CDR1 and CDR2 sequences are SGHRS and YFSETQ. Trimming shortened V by 4 bases and J by 4 bases, and 17 bases separated the two germline ends. CDR3 residues: CASSQGPVEPETQYF. As DNA, the CDR3 is TGCGCCAGCAGCCAGGGACCCGTCGAACCAGAGACCCAGTACTTC.

The chain combines TRBV30 with TRBJ2-3; D is possibly TRBD1 (6 bases). Germline CDR1 reads GTSNPN; CDR2 reads SVGIG (reference sequence). The CDR3 is 16 amino acids. V was clipped by 3 bases and J by 0 bases, with 16 bases between them. This CDR3 is CAWRTGAPSSTDTQYF. Here the CDR3 DNA reads TGTGCCTGGAGGACAGGTGCCCCCTCTAGCACAGATACGCAGTATTTT. Using reference TRBV30 and TRBJ2-3 for the parts outside the CDR3, the full variable domain is SQTIHQWPATLVQPVGSPLSLECTVEGTSNPNLYWYRQAAGRGLQLLFYSVGIGQISSEVPQNLSASRPQDRQFILSSKKLLLSDSGFYLCAWRTGAPSSTDTQYFGPGTRLTVL.

V usage is TRBV29-1 and J usage is TRBJ1-2; TRBD1 is a possible D gene (5 bases). Per the germline V gene, CDR1 is SQVTM and CDR2 is ANQGSEA. V was pared by 7 bases and J by 2 bases, with 32 bases between. The CDR3 is 19 residues long. In DNA form, the CDR3 reads TGCAGCGCGGAAACTAATCGGTATGCAGCGGGGCAGATGAACTATGGCTACACCTTC. Residues: CSAETNRYAAGQMNYGYTF.

The table lists this clone with a count of one. Other DNA sequences in this sample translate to the same CDR3. The chain joins TRBV7-9 to TRBJ2-7; D gene uncertain. From germline, CDR1 is SEHNR and CDR2 FQNEAQ (reference sequence). V lost 5 bases and J lost 0, with 8 bases in between. The CDR3 sequence is 13 residues long. CDR3 in amino acids: CASSPSASYEQYF. CDR3 bases: TGTGCCAGCAGCCCCTCGGCCTCCTACGAGCAGTACTTC.

The CDR3 nucleotides are TGTGCCAGCAGTGAAGTTCCCCTAGAGTTGGAGACCCAGTACTTC. It is translated as CASSEVPLELETQYF. V gene TRBV2 combines with J gene TRBJ2-5; no clear D. Germline CDR1 reads SNHLY; CDR2 reads FYNNEI. V lost 1 base to trimming and J lost 5 bases, with 14 bases between them. The CDR3 sequence is 15 residues long.

The chain carries TRBV7-9 and TRBJ2-3; 13 bases agree with TRBD2. With V trimmed by 5 bases and J by 2 bases, 4 bases remained unmatched. Per the germline V gene, CDR1 is SEHNR and CDR2 is FQNEAQ (reference sequence). This CDR3 has 16 residues. The CDR3 loop is CASSHGTSGTTDTQYF. Written as DNA, the CDR3 is TGTGCCAGCAGCCACGGGACTAGCGGGACCACAGATACGCAGTATTTT. Drawing the rest from reference TRBV7-9 and TRBJ2-3, the complete variable domain is DTGVSQNPRHKITKRGQNVTFRCDPISEHNRLYWYRQTLGQGPEFLTYFQNEAQLEKSRLLSDRFSAERPKGSFSTLEIQRTEQGDSAMYLCASSHGTSGTTDTQYFGPGTRLTVL.

The genes are TRBV5-6 and TRBJ2-7, with 7 positions matching TRBD2. The germline gives CDR1 SGHDT, CDR2 YYEEEE. The CDR3 consists of 14 residues. The V gene end was trimmed by 0 bases and the J gene end by 5 bases; junction bases not matched to a gene: 5. In DNA form, the CDR3 reads TGTGCCAGCAGCTTGGGACTAGCCCCCGACGAGCAGTACTTC. Protein: CASSLGLAPDEQYF.

The chain uses TRBV11-1 and TRBJ2-7, with D possibly TRBD2 on 6 matching bases. This CDR3 has 14 amino acids. Per germline, CDR1 SGHAT and CDR2 FQDESV (reference sequence). Trimming removed 4 bases at V and 2 bases at J, with 12 bases between. The DNA of the CDR3 is TGTGCCAGCAGCTCCGGAGGGACCCCCTACGAGCAGTACTTC. This encodes CASSSGGTPYEQYF. Full variable domain (outside the CDR3, taken from reference TRBV11-1 and TRBJ2-7): EAEVAQSPRYKITEKSQAVAFWCDPISGHATLYWYRQILGQGPELLVQFQDESVVDDSQLPKDRFSAERLKGVDSTLKIQPAELGDSAMYLCASSSGGTPYEQYFGPGTRLTVT.

The J gene is TRBJ2-2, the V gene TRBV6-5; no firm D call. CDR3 length: 14 amino acids. Germline V CDR1 and CDR2: MNHEY, SVGAGI. V lost 0 bases and J lost 4, with 6 bases in between. The CDR3 sequence: CASSYSTSTGELFF. Here the CDR3 DNA reads TGTGCCAGCAGTTACTCAACAAGCACCGGGGAGCTGTTTTTT.

The CDR3 nucleotides are TGTGCCAGCAGCCCCTGGGCTAGCGGCACAGATACGCAGTATTTT. Translated: CASSPWASGTDTQYF. This rearrangement joins TRBV7-8 to TRBJ2-3; TRBD2 is a possible D gene (6 bases). Germline CDR1 SGHVS, CDR2 FQNEAQ. CDR3 size: 15 residues. V was shortened by 5 bases and J by 1 base, with 13 bases between the two germline ends.

The V call is TRBV14, the J call TRBJ2-7, with 8 positions matching TRBD1. The length of the CDR3 is 16 residues. Germline CDR1 SGHDN, CDR2 FVKESK. The ends lost 4 bases at V and 4 bases at J; junction bases unmatched: 12. Here the CDR3 reads CASSPGPGTGSYEQYF. The CDR3 coding sequence is TGTGCCAGCAGCCCGGGGCCCGGGACAGGATCTTACGAGCAGTACTTC.

The CDR3 coding sequence is TGTGCCAGCAGTCCGACAGGGTTCTACGAGCAGTACTTC. The encoded protein is CASSPTGFYEQYF. The chain is built from TRBV28 and TRBJ2-7, with 7 bases identical to TRBD1. The CDR3 has 13 residues. From germline, CDR1 is MDHEN and CDR2 SYDVKM. V lost 5 bases and J lost 3; bases outside the gene matches: 4.

This sequence joins TRBV4-1 and TRBJ1-1; D unclear. Germline V lookup: CDR1 MGHRA, CDR2 YSYEKL. The CDR3 runs 14 residues. Between the trimmed V and J ends, which lost 0 bases and 1 base, there was a span of 6 bases. The CDR3 here is CASSQDWRNTEAFF. CDR3 bases: TGCGCCAGCAGCCAAGATTGGAGGAACACTGAAGCTTTCTTT.

This clone was counted only a few times. The V gene is TRBV7-9, the J gene TRBJ2-5, with 9 positions matching TRBD2. The CDR3 length is 16 residues. Germline loops: CDR1 SEHNR, CDR2 FQNEAQ (reference sequence). V lost 5 bases and J lost 7; bases outside the gene matches: 14. The CDR3 here is CASSGAQRGVEVTQYF. DNA for the CDR3: TGTGCCAGCAGCGGGGCACAGCGGGGGGTGGAGGTGACCCAGTACTTC.

This sequence joins TRBV12-2 and TRBJ2-7; TRBD1 is the table's D call, not checked against the DNA. TRBV12-2 is deemed a pseudogene. The CDR3 runs to 14 residues. The CDR3, as DNA: TGTGCAAGTCGCTTGCTCAGGGGGCGGGTCGAGCAGTACTTC. Its protein product is CASRLLRGRVEQYF.